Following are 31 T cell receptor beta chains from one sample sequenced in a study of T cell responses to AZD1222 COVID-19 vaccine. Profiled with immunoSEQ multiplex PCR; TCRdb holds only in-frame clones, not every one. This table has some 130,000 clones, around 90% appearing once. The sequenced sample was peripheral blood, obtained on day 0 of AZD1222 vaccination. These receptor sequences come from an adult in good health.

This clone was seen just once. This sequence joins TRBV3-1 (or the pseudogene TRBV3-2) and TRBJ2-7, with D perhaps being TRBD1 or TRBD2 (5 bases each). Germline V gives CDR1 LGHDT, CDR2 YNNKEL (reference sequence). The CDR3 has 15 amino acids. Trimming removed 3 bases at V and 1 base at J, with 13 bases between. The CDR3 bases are TGTGCCAGCAGCCAGTGGGGGTCAGGGTCCTACGAGCAGTACTTC. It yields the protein CASSQWGSGSYEQYF.

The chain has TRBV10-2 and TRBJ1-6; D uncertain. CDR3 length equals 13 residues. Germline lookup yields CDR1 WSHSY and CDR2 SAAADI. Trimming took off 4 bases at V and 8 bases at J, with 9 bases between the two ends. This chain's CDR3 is CASSVKTDSPLHF. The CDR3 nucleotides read TGCGCCAGCAGTGTGAAGACGGATTCACCCCTCCACTTT.

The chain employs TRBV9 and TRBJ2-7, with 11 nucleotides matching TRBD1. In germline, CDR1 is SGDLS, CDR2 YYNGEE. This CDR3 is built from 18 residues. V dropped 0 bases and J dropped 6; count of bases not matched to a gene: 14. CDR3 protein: CASSVASPGRDRGGEQYF. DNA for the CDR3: TGTGCCAGCAGCGTAGCTAGCCCGGGCCGGGACAGGGGGGGCGAGCAGTACTTC.

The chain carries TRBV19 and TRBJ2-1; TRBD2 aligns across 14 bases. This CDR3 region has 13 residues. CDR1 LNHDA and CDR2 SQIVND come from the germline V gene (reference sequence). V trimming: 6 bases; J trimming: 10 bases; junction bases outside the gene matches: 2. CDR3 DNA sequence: TGTGCCAGTAGCCGGACTAGCGGGGGGGAGCAGTTCTTC. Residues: CASSRTSGGEQFF.

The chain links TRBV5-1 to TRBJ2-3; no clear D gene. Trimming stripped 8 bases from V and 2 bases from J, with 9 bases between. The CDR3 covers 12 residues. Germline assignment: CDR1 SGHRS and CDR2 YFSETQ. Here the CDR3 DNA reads TGCGCCAGTAGGTCAGACACAGATACGCAGTATTTT. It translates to CASRSDTDTQYF.

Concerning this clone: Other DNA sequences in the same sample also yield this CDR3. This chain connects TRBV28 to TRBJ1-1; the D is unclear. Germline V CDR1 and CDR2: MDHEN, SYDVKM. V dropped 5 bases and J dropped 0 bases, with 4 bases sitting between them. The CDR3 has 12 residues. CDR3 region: CASSELNTEAFF. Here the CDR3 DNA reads TGTGCCAGCAGTGAGTTGAACACTGAAGCTTTCTTT.

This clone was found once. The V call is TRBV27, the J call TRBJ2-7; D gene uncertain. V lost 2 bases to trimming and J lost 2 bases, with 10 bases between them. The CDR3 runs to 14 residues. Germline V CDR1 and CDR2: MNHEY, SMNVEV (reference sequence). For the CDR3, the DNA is TGTGCCAGCAGTTTAGACGGATTTACCTACGAGCAGTACTTC. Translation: CASSLDGFTYEQYF.

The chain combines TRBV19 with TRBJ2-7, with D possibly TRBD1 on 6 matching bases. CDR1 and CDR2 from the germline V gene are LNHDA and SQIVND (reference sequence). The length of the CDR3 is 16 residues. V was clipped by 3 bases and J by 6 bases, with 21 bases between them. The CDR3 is CASSIPRDTGGLEQYF. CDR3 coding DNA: TGTGCCAGTAGTATCCCACGGGACACCGGAGGTCTCGAGCAGTACTTC.

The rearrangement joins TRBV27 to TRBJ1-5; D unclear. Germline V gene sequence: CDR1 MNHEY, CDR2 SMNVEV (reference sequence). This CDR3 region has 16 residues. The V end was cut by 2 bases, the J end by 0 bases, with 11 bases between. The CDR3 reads CASSLDGRNSNQPQHF. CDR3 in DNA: TGTGCCAGCAGTTTAGATGGCAGAAATAGCAATCAGCCCCAGCATTTT.

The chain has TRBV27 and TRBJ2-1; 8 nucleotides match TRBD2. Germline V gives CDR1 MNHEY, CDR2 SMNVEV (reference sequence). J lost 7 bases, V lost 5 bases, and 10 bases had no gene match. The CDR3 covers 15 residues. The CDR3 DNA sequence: TGTGCCAGCAGTCCGCTGGGCGGGGGGTATAATGAGCAGTTCTTC. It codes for CASSPLGGGYNEQFF.

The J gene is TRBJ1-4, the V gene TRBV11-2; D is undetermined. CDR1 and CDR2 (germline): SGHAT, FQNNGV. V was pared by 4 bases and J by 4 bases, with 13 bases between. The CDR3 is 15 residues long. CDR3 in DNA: TGTGCCAGCAGCTCTCGTTTAGTAGATAATGAAAAACTGTTTTTT. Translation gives CASSSRLVDNEKLFF.

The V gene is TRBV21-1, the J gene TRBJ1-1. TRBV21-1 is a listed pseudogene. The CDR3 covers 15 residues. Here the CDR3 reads CASSSKPPGRTEAFF. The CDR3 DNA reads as TGTGCCAGCAGCTCTAAACCTCCTGGCCGCACTGAAGCTTTCTTT.

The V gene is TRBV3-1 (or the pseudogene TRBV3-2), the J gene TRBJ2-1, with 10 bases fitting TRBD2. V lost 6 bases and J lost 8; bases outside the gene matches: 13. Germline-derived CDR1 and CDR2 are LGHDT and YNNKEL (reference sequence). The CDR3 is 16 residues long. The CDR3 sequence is CASSPAGGAFRYEQFF. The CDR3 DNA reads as TGTGCCAGCAGTCCAGCGGGGGGGGCTTTTAGGTATGAGCAGTTCTTC.

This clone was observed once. The CDR3 region is CASSYWSTEAFF. The CDR3 DNA is TGTGCCAGCAGTTATTGGAGCACTGAAGCTTTCTTT. The chain joins TRBV6-2 or TRBV6-3 to TRBJ1-1, with D unresolved. V was clipped by 3 bases and J by 4 bases, with 6 bases between them. Germline V lookup: CDR1 MNHEY, CDR2 SVGEGT. CDR3 length: 12 residues.

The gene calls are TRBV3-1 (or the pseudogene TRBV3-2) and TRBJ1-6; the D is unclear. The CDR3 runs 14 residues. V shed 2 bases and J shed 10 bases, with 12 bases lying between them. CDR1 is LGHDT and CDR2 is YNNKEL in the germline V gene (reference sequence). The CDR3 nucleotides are TGTGCCAGCAGCCAACGAGGTGCGGGATCACCCCTCCACTTT. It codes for CASSQRGAGSPLHF.

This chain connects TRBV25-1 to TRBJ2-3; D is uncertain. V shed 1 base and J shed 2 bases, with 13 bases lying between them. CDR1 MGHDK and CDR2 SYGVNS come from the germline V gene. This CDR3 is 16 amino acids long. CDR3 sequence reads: CASSESLPDLTDTQYF. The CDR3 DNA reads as TGTGCCAGCAGTGAATCACTACCCGACCTCACAGATACGCAGTATTTT. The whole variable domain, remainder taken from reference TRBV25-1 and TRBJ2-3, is EADIYQTPRYLVIGTGKKITLECSQTMGHDKMYWYQQDPGMELHLIHYSYGVNSTEKGDLSSESTVSRIRTEHFPLTLESARPSHTSQYLCASSESLPDLTDTQYFGPGTRLTVL.

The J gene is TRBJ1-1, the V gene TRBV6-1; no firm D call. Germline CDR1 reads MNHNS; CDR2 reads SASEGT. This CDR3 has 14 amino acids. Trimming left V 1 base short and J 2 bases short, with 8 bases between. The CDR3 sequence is CASSEEGGNTEAFF. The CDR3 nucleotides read TGTGCCAGCAGTGAAGAAGGAGGAAACACTGAAGCTTTCTTT.

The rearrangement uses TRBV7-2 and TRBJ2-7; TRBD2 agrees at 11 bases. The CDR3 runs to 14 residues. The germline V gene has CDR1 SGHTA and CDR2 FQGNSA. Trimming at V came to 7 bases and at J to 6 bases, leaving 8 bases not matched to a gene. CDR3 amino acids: CASKLSSGGLEQYF. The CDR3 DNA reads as TGTGCCAGCAAACTTTCTAGCGGGGGGCTCGAGCAGTACTTC.

The CDR3 sequence: CASSPGTEAFF. The DNA of the CDR3 is TGTGCCAGCAGTCCAGGCACTGAAGCTTTCTTT. The chain joins TRBV12-3 or TRBV12-4 to TRBJ1-1, with no clear D. Trimming shortened V by 5 bases and J by 4 bases, and 5 bases separated the two germline ends. The CDR3 has 11 residues.

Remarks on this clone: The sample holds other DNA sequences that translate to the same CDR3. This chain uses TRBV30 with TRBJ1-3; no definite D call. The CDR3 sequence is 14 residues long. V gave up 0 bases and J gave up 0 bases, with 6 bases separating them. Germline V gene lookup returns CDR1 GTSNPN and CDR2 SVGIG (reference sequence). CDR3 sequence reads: CAWSVHSSGNTIYF. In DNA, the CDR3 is TGTGCCTGGAGTGTACACAGCTCTGGAAACACCATATATTTT.

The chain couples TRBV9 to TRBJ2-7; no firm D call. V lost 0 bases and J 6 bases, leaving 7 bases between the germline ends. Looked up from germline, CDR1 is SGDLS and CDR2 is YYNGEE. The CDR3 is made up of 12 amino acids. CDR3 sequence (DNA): TGTGCCAGCAGCGTAGCCGTGGGCGAGCAGTACTTC. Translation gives CASSVAVGEQYF.

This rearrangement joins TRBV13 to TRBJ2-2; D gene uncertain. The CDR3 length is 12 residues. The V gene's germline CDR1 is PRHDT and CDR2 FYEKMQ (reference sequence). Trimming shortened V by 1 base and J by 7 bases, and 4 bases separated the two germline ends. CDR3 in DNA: TGTGCCAGCAGCTTAGAGGACGGGGAGCTGTTTTTT. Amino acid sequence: CASSLEDGELFF. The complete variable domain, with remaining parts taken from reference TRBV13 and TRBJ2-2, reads AAGVIQSPRHLIKEKRETATLKCYPIPRHDTVYWYQQGPGQDPQFLISFYEKMQSDKGSIPDRFSAQQFSDYHSELNMSSLELGDSALYFCASSLEDGELFFGEGSRLTVL.

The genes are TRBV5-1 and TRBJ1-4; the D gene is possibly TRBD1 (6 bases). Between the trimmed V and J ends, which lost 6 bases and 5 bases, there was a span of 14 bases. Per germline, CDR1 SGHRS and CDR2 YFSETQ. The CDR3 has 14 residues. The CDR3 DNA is TGCGCCAGCACAGCGGACAGCATAAATGAAAAACTGTTTTTT. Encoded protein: CASTADSINEKLFF.

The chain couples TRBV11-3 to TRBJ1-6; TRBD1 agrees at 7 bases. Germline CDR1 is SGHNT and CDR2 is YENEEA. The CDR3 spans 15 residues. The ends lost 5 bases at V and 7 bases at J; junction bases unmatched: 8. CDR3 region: CASSERTGENSPLHF. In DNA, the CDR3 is TGTGCCAGCAGCGAACGGACAGGAGAGAATTCACCCCTCCACTTT.

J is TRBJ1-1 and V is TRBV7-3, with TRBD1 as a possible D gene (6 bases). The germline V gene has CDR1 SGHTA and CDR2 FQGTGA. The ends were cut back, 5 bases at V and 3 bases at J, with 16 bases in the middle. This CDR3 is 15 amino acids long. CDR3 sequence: CASSPLGRGDTEAFF. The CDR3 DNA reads TGTGCCAGCAGCCCCCTTGGGAGGGGGGACACTGAAGCTTTCTTT.

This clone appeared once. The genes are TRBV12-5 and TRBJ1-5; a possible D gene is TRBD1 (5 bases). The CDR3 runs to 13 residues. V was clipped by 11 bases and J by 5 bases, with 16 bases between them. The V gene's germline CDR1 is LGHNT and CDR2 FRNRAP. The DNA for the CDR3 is TGTGCTGCGTCCCCAGGAGGGGATCAGCCCCAGCATTTT. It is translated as CAASPGGDQPQHF.

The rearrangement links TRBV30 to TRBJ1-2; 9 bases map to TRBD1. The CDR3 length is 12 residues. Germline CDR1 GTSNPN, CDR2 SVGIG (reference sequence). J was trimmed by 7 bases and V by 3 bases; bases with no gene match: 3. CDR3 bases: TGTGCCTGGAGCTTGACAGGGGGTGGCTACACCTTC. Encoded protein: CAWSLTGGGYTF.

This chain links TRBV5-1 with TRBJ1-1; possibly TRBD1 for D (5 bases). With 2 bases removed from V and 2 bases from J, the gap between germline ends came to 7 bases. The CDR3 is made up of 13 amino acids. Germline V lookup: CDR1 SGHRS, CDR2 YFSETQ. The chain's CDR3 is CASSFGANTEAFF. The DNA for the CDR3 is TGCGCCAGCAGCTTTGGGGCCAACACTGAAGCTTTCTTT.

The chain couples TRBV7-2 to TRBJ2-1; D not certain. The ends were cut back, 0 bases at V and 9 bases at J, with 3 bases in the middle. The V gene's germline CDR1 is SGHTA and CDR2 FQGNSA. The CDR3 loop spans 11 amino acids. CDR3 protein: CASSLASEQFF. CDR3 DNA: TGTGCCAGCAGCTTAGCGAGTGAGCAGTTCTTC.

Here the CDR3 reads CASSGTGDQPQHF. The CDR3 DNA is TGTGCCAGTAGCGGGACAGGGGATCAGCCCCAGCATTTT. The chain has TRBV19 and TRBJ1-5, with 10 bases fitting TRBD1. CDR1 and CDR2 (germline): LNHDA, SQIVND (reference sequence). V shed 6 bases and J 5 bases; nucleotides not matched to a gene: 1. CDR3 length: 13 residues.

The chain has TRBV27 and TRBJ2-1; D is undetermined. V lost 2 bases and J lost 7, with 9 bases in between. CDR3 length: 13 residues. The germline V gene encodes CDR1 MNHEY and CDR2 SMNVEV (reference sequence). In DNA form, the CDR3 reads TGTGCCAGCAGTTTACGAAGCTTGAATGAGCAGTTCTTC. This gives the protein CASSLRSLNEQFF.